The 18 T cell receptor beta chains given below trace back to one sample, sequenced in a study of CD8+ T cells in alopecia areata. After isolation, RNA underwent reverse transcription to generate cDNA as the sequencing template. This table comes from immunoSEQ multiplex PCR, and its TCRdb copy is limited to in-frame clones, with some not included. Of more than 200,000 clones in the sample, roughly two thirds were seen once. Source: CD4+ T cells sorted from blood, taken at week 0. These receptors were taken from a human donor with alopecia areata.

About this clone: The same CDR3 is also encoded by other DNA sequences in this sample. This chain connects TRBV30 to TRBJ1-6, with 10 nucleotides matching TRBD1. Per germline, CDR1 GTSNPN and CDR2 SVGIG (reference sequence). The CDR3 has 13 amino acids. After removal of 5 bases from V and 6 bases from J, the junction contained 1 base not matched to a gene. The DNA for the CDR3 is TGTGCCTGGGGGGACAGGGGTAATTCACCCCTCCACTTT. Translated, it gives CAWGDRGNSPLHF.

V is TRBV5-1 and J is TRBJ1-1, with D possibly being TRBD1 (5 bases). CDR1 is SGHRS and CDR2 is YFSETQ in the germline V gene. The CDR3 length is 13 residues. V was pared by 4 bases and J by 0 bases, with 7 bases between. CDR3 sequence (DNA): TGCGCCAGCAGCCTGACAGTGAACACTGAAGCTTTCTTT. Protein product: CASSLTVNTEAFF.

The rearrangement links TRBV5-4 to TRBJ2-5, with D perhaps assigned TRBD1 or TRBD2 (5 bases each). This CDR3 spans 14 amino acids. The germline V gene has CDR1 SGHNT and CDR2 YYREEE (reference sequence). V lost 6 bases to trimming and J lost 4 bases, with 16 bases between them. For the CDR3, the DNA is TGTGCCAGCACCCCTCGGTGGGGACGAGAGACCCAGTACTTC. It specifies CASTPRWGRETQYF.

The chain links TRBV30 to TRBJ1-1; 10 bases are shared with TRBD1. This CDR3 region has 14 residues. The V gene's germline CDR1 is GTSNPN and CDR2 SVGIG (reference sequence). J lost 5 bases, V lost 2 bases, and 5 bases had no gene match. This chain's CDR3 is CAWSRDRGVTEAFF. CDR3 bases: TGTGCCTGGAGTCGGGACAGGGGTGTGACTGAAGCTTTCTTT.

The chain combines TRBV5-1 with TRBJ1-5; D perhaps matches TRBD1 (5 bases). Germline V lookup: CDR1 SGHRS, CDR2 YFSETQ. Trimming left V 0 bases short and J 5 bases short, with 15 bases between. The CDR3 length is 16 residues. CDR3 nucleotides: TGCGCCAGCAGCTTGGATGTGTCAGGGTCCGATCAGCCCCAGCATTTT. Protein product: CASSLDVSGSDQPQHF.

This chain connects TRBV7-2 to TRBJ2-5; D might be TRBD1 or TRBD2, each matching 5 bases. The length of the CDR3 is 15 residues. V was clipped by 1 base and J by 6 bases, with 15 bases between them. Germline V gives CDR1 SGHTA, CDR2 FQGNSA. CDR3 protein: CASSLEPGTVKTQYF. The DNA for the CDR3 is TGTGCCAGCAGCTTAGAACCCGGGACGGTCAAGACCCAGTACTTC.

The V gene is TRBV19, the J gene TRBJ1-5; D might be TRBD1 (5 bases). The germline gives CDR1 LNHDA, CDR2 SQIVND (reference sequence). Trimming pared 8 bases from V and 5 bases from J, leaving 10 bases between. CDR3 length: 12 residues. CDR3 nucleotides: TGTGCCAGTTCCCAGGGAGATCAGCCCCAGCATTTT. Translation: CASSQGDQPQHF.

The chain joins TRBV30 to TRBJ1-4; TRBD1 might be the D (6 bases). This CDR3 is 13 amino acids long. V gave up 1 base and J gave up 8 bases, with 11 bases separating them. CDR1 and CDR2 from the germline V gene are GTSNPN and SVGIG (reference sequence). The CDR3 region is CAWSGTAGEKLFF. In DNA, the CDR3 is TGTGCCTGGAGTGGGACAGCAGGGGAAAAACTGTTTTTT.

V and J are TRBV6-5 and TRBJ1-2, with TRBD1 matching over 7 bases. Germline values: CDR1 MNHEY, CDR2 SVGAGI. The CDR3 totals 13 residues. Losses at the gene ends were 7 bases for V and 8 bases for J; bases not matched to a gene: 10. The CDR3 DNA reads TGTGCCAGCACAAGCGACAGGGTGGGAGGCTACACCTTC. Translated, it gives CASTSDRVGGYTF.

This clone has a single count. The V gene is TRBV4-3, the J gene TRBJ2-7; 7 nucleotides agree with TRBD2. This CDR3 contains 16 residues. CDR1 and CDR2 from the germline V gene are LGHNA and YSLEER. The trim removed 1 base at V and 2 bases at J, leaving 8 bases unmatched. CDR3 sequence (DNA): TGCGCCAGCAGCCAAGTCCACCCGGGGACTACCTACGAGCAGTACTTC. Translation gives CASSQVHPGTTYEQYF.

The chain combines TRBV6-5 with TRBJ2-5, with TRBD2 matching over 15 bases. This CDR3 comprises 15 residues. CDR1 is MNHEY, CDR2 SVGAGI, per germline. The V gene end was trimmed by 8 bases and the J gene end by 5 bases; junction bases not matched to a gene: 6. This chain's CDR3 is CASSGLAGGRETQYF. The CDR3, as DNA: TGTGCCAGCTCTGGACTAGCGGGGGGGCGGGAGACCCAGTACTTC.

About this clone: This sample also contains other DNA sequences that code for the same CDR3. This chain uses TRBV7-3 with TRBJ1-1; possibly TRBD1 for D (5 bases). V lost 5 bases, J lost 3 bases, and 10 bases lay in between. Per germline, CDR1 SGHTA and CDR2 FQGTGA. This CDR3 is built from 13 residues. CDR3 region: CASSPGGYTEAFF. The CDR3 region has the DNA TGTGCCAGCAGCCCCGGGGGGTACACTGAAGCTTTCTTT.

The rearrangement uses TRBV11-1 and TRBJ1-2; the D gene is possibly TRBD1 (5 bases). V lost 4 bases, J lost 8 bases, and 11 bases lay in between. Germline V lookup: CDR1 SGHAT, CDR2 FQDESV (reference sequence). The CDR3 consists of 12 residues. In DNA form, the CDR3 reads TGTGCCAGCAGCTGGGACGGGAAAGGCTACACCTTC. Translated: CASSWDGKGYTF.

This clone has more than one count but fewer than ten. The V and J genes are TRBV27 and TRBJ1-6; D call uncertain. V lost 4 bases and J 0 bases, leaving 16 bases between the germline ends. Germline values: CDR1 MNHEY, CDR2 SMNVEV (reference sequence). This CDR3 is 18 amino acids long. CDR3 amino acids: CASSSQEGRGSYNSPLHF. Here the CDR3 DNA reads TGTGCCAGCAGTTCCCAGGAAGGACGGGGCTCCTATAATTCACCCCTCCACTTT.

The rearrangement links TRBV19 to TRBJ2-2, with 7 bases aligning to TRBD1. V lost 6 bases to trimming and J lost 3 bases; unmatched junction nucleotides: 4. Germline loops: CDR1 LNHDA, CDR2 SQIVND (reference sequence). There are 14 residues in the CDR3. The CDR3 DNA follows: TGTGCCAGTAGGTTAGGGACAGACACCGGGGAGCTGTTTTTT. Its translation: CASRLGTDTGELFF.

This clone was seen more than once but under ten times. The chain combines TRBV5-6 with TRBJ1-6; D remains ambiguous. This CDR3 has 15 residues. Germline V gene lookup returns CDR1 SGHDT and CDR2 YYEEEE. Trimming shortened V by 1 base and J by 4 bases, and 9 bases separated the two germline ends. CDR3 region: CASSLNRVYNSPLHF. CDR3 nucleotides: TGTGCCAGCAGCTTGAATCGGGTTTATAATTCACCCCTCCACTTT.

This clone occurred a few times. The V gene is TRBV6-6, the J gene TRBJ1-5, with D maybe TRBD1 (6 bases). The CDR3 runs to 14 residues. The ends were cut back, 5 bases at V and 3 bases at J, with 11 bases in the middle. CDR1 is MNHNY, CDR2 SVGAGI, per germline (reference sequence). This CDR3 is CASSMYRDNQPQHF. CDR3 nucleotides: TGTGCCAGCAGTATGTACAGGGACAATCAGCCCCAGCATTTT.

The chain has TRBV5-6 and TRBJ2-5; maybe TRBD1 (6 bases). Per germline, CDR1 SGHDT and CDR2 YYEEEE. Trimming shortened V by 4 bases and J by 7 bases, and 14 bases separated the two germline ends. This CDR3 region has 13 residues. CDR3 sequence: CASSPTGRVTQYF. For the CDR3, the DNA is TGTGCCAGCAGCCCGACAGGTCGTGTGACCCAGTACTTC.